Presented here are 25 T cell receptor beta chains from one specimen sequenced in a study of blood T cell repertoires in COVID-19. Sequenced by immunoSEQ multiplex PCR; TCRdb stores in-frame clones only, minus some. The data contain around 300,000 clones, approximately 90% of them singletons. The specimen was peripheral blood. These receptors were collected from a woman in her twenties or thirties with COVID-19, enrolled during active disease.

CDR3 loop: CASRGDNYGYTF. For the CDR3, the DNA is TGTGCCAGCAGGGGAGATAACTATGGCTACACCTTC. The chain links TRBV27 to TRBJ1-2; D gene ambiguous. This CDR3 has 12 residues. Trimming took off 6 bases at V and 1 base at J, with 6 bases between the two ends. CDR1 is MNHEY and CDR2 is SMNVEV in the germline V gene (reference sequence).

The chain recombines TRBV19 with TRBJ2-7; the D gene is possibly TRBD1 (5 bases). CDR3 length: 12 residues. The germline V gene encodes CDR1 LNHDA and CDR2 SQIVND (reference sequence). Trimming cost V 6 bases and J 3 bases, with 9 bases left between them. The CDR3 DNA is TGTGCCAGTAGCACAGGAAACTACGAGCAGTACTTC. Its translation is CASSTGNYEQYF.

V is TRBV7-8 and J is TRBJ2-4; 8 bases match TRBD2. Per the germline V gene, CDR1 is SGHVS and CDR2 is FQNEAQ. V lost 0 bases, J lost 3 bases, and 4 bases stayed unmatched. The CDR3 consists of 16 residues. In nucleotides, the CDR3 is TGTGCCAGCAGCTTAGCCCCCCGGGGGGGCAAAAACATTCAGTACTTC. Its protein product is CASSLAPRGGKNIQYF.

The rearrangement uses TRBV7-9 and TRBJ2-1; 10 nucleotides align to TRBD2. The CDR3 is made up of 15 amino acids. Germline V lookup: CDR1 SEHNR, CDR2 FQNEAQ (reference sequence). J was trimmed by 4 bases and V by 5 bases; bases with no gene match: 5. The CDR3 nucleotides are TGTGCCAGCAGCCCGCGGACTAGCGGATACAATGAGCAGTTCTTC. This translates into CASSPRTSGYNEQFF.

The chain carries TRBV6-1 and TRBJ2-7; D not certain. The germline V and J ends were trimmed by 1 base and 8 bases, with 6 bases remaining between them. Germline CDR1 is MNHNS and CDR2 is SASEGT. This CDR3 comprises 11 residues. CDR3 in amino acids: CASSEGAQQYF. CDR3 bases: TGTGCCAGCAGTGAAGGGGCGCAGCAGTACTTC.

V gene TRBV7-2 combines with J gene TRBJ1-2; D unclear. The V and J ends lost 2 bases and 4 bases respectively, with 8 bases between them. Germline loops: CDR1 SGHTA, CDR2 FQGNSA. The length of the CDR3 is 13 residues. CDR3 residues: CASSLSGSYGYTF. The CDR3 coding sequence is TGTGCCAGCAGCTTAAGTGGCAGCTATGGCTACACCTTC.

The J gene is TRBJ1-5, the V gene TRBV2; TRBD1 matches 7 bases. Germline trimming cut 2 bases from V and 9 bases from J; bases unmatched to any gene: 10. The V gene's germline CDR1 is SNHLY and CDR2 FYNNEI. There are 15 residues in the CDR3. This chain's CDR3 is CASSERRQGITPQHF. In DNA, the CDR3 is TGTGCCAGCAGTGAACGTAGACAGGGAATAACGCCCCAGCATTTT.

The rearrangement joins TRBV6-4 to TRBJ2-1, with 11 nucleotides matching TRBD2. This CDR3 contains 15 residues. Germline V gene data show CDR1 as MRHNA and CDR2 as SNTAGT. Trimming took 4 bases from V and 7 from J; bases not matched to a gene: 6. As DNA, the CDR3 is TGTGCCAGCAGTGTCGATAGCGGGGGGGTGAATGAGCAGTTCTTC. Its protein product is CASSVDSGGVNEQFF.

The V gene is TRBV7-8, the J gene TRBJ2-7; 9 bases agree with TRBD1. CDR3 length: 15 amino acids. After removal of 5 bases from V and 4 bases from J, the junction contained 9 bases not matched to a gene. Germline CDR1 SGHVS, CDR2 FQNEAQ. The CDR3 here is CASSGEDRGKYEQYF. The CDR3 bases are TGTGCCAGCAGCGGCGAAGACAGGGGGAAATACGAGCAGTACTTC.

The chain links TRBV5-1 to TRBJ2-2, with TRBD2 matching 9 bases. There are 16 residues in the CDR3. From germline, CDR1 is SGHRS and CDR2 YFSETQ. The trim removed 4 bases at V and 3 bases at J, leaving 7 bases unmatched. The CDR3 spells CASSGETSGYTGELFF. In DNA, the CDR3 is TGCGCCAGCAGCGGAGAGACTAGCGGTTACACCGGGGAGCTGTTTTTT.

The chain uses TRBV12-5 and TRBJ1-2; 7 bases fit TRBD1. The ends lost 2 bases at V and 5 bases at J; junction bases unmatched: 11. The CDR3 runs 16 residues. The germline gives CDR1 LGHNT, CDR2 FRNRAP. DNA of the CDR3: TGTGCTAGTGGTTTGATCCCGACAGGGACGTTTTATGGCTACACCTTC. Encoded protein: CASGLIPTGTFYGYTF.

The V and J genes are TRBV4-3 and TRBJ1-3; TRBD1 agrees at 7 bases. V shed 4 bases, J shed 0 bases, and the junction held 3 bases outside the gene matches. CDR3 length: 15 amino acids. Looked up from germline, CDR1 is LGHNA and CDR2 is YSLEER. The CDR3 sequence: CASSRTGTSGNTIYF. The CDR3 DNA reads TGCGCCAGCAGCCGGACAGGCACCTCTGGAAACACCATATATTTT.

The rearrangement uses TRBV10-2 and TRBJ1-1; the D gene is possibly TRBD1 (6 bases). Per the germline V gene, CDR1 is WSHSY and CDR2 is SAAADI. V was pared by 5 bases and J by 4 bases, with 11 bases between. This CDR3 is 13 amino acids long. The CDR3 reads CASSLGQPTEAFF. Written as DNA, the CDR3 is TGCGCCAGCAGTTTAGGACAGCCCACTGAAGCTTTCTTT.

This clone is a singleton in its sample. This chain uses TRBV19 with TRBJ2-5, with TRBD1 matching over 9 bases. The CDR3 totals 13 residues. The V gene end was trimmed by 6 bases and the J gene end by 5 bases; junction bases not matched to a gene: 4. Germline V gene data show CDR1 as LNHDA and CDR2 as SQIVND (reference sequence). Written as DNA, the CDR3 is TGTGCCAGTAGGGGGACAGGGATGGAGACCCAGTACTTC. It yields the protein CASRGTGMETQYF. The full variable domain, in which reference TRBV19 and TRBJ2-5 provide the parts outside the CDR3, is DGGITQSPKYLFRKEGQNVTLSCEQNLNHDAMYWYRQDPGQGLRLIYYSQIVNDFQKGDIAEGYSVSREKKESFPLTVTSAQKNPTAFYLCASRGTGMETQYFGPGTRLLVL.

V is TRBV12-3 or TRBV12-4 and J is TRBJ1-4; no reliable D call. This CDR3 contains 13 residues. Deletions cut 3 bases from V and 7 bases from J, with 9 bases between. The DNA of the CDR3 is TGTGCCAGCAGTTTGGCCGCGGTTGAAAAACTGTTTTTT. Protein: CASSLAAVEKLFF.

The chain has TRBV7-9 and TRBJ1-2; 9 bases are shared with TRBD1. The germline CDR1 and CDR2 sequences are SEHNR and FQNEAQ (reference sequence). Trimming at V came to 2 bases and at J to 0 bases, leaving 4 bases not matched to a gene. The CDR3 has 16 amino acids. DNA of the CDR3: TGTGCCAGCAGCTTAATACAGGGGGCCACTAACTATGGCTACACCTTC. This translates into CASSLIQGATNYGYTF.

The CDR3 nucleotides are TGCGCCAGCAGCTCCGCGGGGGGGCTCATGGATGAGCAGTTCTTC. Protein: CASSSAGGLMDEQFF. V gene TRBV5-1 combines with J gene TRBJ2-1; 9 bases map to TRBD2. Per germline, CDR1 SGHRS and CDR2 YFSETQ. This CDR3 has 15 amino acids. V trimming: 3 bases; J trimming: 8 bases; junction bases outside the gene matches: 9.

This rearrangement joins TRBV28 to TRBJ1-2; 7 positions match TRBD1. Looked up from germline, CDR1 is MDHEN and CDR2 is SYDVKM. V lost 6 bases, J lost 5 bases, and 15 bases stayed unmatched. This CDR3 is built from 16 residues. The CDR3 region has the DNA TGTGCCAGCAGAACCCCGACCGGGACAGATGTTTATGGCTACACCTTC. It is translated as CASRTPTGTDVYGYTF.

This chain links TRBV7-9 with TRBJ2-1, with TRBD1 matching over 8 bases. The CDR3 is made up of 14 amino acids. The germline V gene encodes CDR1 SEHNR and CDR2 FQNEAQ (reference sequence). The V and J ends lost 1 base and 8 bases, in that order; junction bases with no gene match: 4. The CDR3 DNA reads TGTGCCAGCAGCTTAGGGACAGGGTCAGATGAGCAGTTCTTC. Its protein is CASSLGTGSDEQFF. The complete variable domain, with remaining parts taken from reference TRBV7-9 and TRBJ2-1, reads DTGVSQNPRHKITKRGQNVTFRCDPISEHNRLYWYRQTLGQGPEFLTYFQNEAQLEKSRLLSDRFSAERPKGSFSTLEIQRTEQGDSAMYLCASSLGTGSDEQFFGPGTRLTVL.

V and J are TRBV4-3 and TRBJ1-2, with D possibly being TRBD1 (5 bases). V was shortened by 0 bases and J by 4 bases, with 9 bases between the two germline ends. Germline V gives CDR1 LGHNA, CDR2 YSLEER. This CDR3 region has 14 residues. In DNA form, the CDR3 reads TGCGCCAGCAGCCAAGACGGGCAGGGCTATGGCTACACCTTC. Translated, it gives CASSQDGQGYGYTF.

V and J are TRBV7-3 and TRBJ2-2, with 7 bases lining up with TRBD1. The CDR3 sequence is 16 residues long. Germline loops: CDR1 SGHTA, CDR2 FQGTGA. With 1 base clipped from V and 3 bases from J, the junction kept 5 bases outside the gene matches. The CDR3 DNA follows: TGTGCCAGCAGCTTAATGCGGACAGGACACACCGGGGAGCTGTTTTTT. This translates into CASSLMRTGHTGELFF.

This clone has just one count. The chain is built from TRBV5-5 and TRBJ1-1, with D perhaps matching TRBD1 (5 bases). Germline V gene sequence: CDR1 SGHKS, CDR2 YYEKEE (reference sequence). V was pared by 0 bases and J by 0 bases, with 9 bases between. This CDR3 has 15 amino acids. CDR3 coding DNA: TGTGCCAGCAGCTTGGTAGGGGCCTTGAACACTGAAGCTTTCTTT. Translated: CASSLVGALNTEAFF.

This sequence joins TRBV7-2 and TRBJ1-4, with D unclear. In germline, CDR1 is SGHTA, CDR2 FQGNSA. The CDR3 is 13 amino acids. Trimming shortened V by 5 bases and J by 8 bases, and 12 bases separated the two germline ends. Here the CDR3 reads CASSHRRGEKLFF. CDR3 coding DNA: TGTGCCAGCAGCCATCGACGCGGGGAAAAACTGTTTTTT.

The V gene is TRBV3-1 (or the pseudogene TRBV3-2), the J gene TRBJ1-2; D possibly corresponds to TRBD1 (5 bases). V lost 0 bases and J lost 6, with 14 bases in between. The CDR3 totals 15 residues. CDR1 is LGHDT and CDR2 is YNNKEL in the germline V gene (reference sequence). The CDR3 DNA is TGTGCCAGCAGCCAAGATCATCAGGGTTCGAATGGCTACACCTTC. Its translation is CASSQDHQGSNGYTF.

The genes are TRBV2 and TRBJ2-3; TRBD1 matches at 7 bases. The CDR3 runs to 14 residues. Germline V gene sequence: CDR1 SNHLY, CDR2 FYNNEI. The V gene end was trimmed by 3 bases and the J gene end by 4 bases; junction bases not matched to a gene: 4. As DNA, the CDR3 is TGTGCCAGCAGTGACCGTACAGGGGCAGATACGCAGTATTTT. It codes for CASSDRTGADTQYF.